These 32 T cell receptor beta chains were all obtained from the same sample, sequenced in a study of cytomegalovirus exposure and HLA in healthy donors. Primers included in the PCR were 60 Vbeta and 13 Jbeta primers. The protocol was immunoSEQ multiplex PCR, while the TCRdb copy is restricted to in-frame clones and leaves out a portion. Reported are 200,000 or so clones; the ten largest clones contain roughly 0.74%. The sequencing sample was made of PBMCs. These receptors originate from a boy younger than 18 in good health and CMV-seronegative.

This chain connects TRBV7-3 to TRBJ2-3, with 11 positions matching TRBD1. The CDR3 extends over 14 amino acids. Germline CDR1 SGHTA, CDR2 FQGTGA. The junction had 2 bases not matched to a gene; V was cut back by 5 bases and J by 4 bases. The CDR3 loop reads CASSPGQGADTQYF. The CDR3 nucleotides read TGTGCCAGCAGCCCGGGACAGGGGGCAGATACGCAGTATTTT.

The chain couples TRBV30 to TRBJ2-4, with 7 bases fitting TRBD1. This CDR3 has 14 amino acids. Germline V lookup: CDR1 GTSNPN, CDR2 SVGIG (reference sequence). Here the CDR3 reads CAYSPQGQVDIQYF. The CDR3 nucleotides read TGTGCTTACTCCCCGCAAGGACAGGTCGACATTCAGTACTTC.

The genes are TRBV12-5 and TRBJ1-1; 8 bases line up with TRBD1. Trimming at V came to 1 base and at J to 11 bases, leaving 9 bases not matched to a gene. In germline, CDR1 is LGHNT, CDR2 FRNRAP. This CDR3 spans 14 amino acids. The CDR3 region has the DNA TGTGCTAGTGGTTTGGCAGGACAGGGTAATATGGCTTTCTTT. It codes for CASGLAGQGNMAFF. The variable domain in full, completed from reference TRBV12-5 and TRBJ1-1, reads DARVTQTPRHKVTEMGQEVTMRCQPILGHNTVFWYRQTMMQGLELLAYFRNRAPLDDSGMPKDRFSAEMPDATLATLKIQPSEPRDSAVYFCASGLAGQGNMAFFGQGTRLTVV.

The chain carries TRBV7-2 and TRBJ1-6; D gene uncertain. V gave up 0 bases and J gave up 6 bases, with 9 bases separating them. Germline V gives CDR1 SGHTA, CDR2 FQGNSA. CDR3 length equals 15 residues. CDR3 nucleotides: TGTGCCAGCAGCTTAGCGCCAGGTAGTAATTCACCCCTCCACTTT. Amino acid sequence: CASSLAPGSNSPLHF.

The V and J genes are TRBV6-6 and TRBJ2-1, with 11 bases fitting TRBD2. The CDR3 length is 15 residues. Losses at the gene ends were 6 bases for V and 8 bases for J; bases not matched to a gene: 9. Germline CDR1 and CDR2: MNHNY and SVGAGI (reference sequence). In DNA form, the CDR3 reads TGTGCCAGCAGACCTCCTAGCGGGGGGAACCATGAGCAGTTCTTC. Translated, it gives CASRPPSGGNHEQFF.

The rearrangement links TRBV7-9 to TRBJ1-4; D perhaps matches TRBD1 (6 bases). CDR1 SEHNR and CDR2 FQNEAQ come from the germline V gene (reference sequence). The CDR3 runs 15 residues. V lost 4 bases, J lost 5 bases, and 14 bases lay in between. The CDR3 coding sequence is TGTGCCAGCAGCTCGCGACAGGACTCAAATGAAAAACTGTTTTTT. Protein: CASSSRQDSNEKLFF.

The chain is built from TRBV29-1 and TRBJ2-1, with a possible D match to TRBD2 (5 bases). V was cut by 4 bases and J by 3 bases, with 13 bases left in between. The CDR3 runs to 14 residues. Per germline, CDR1 SQVTM and CDR2 ANQGSEA. The CDR3 coding sequence is TGCAGCGTTGCTAAGATCGGACTCTACAATGAGCAGTTCTTC. As protein: CSVAKIGLYNEQFF.

The chain recombines TRBV19 with TRBJ2-5; D possibly corresponds to TRBD2 (7 bases). With the DNA end fitting TRBJ2-7 better, the J assignment may be wrong. Germline CDR1 and CDR2: LNHDA and SQIVND (reference sequence). This CDR3 comprises 15 residues. As DNA, the CDR3 is TGTGCCAGTACCCCTTCGGCGGGGGCTAACTACGAGCAGTACTTC. Translated, it gives CASTPSAGANYEQYF.

The CDR3 DNA is TGTGCCAGCAGTTATTACCGGACAGGGACAGATACGCAGTATTTT. This codes for CASSYYRTGTDTQYF. The J gene is TRBJ2-3, the V gene TRBV6-5; TRBD1 aligns across 8 bases. CDR3 length: 15 residues. From germline, CDR1 is MNHEY and CDR2 SVGAGI. The V gene end was trimmed by 3 bases and the J gene end by 3 bases; junction bases not matched to a gene: 5.

The gene calls are TRBV7-6 and TRBJ2-1; D may be TRBD1 (5 bases). V lost 5 bases, J lost 0 bases, and 17 bases lay in between. The germline V gene has CDR1 SGHVS and CDR2 FNYEAQ. The CDR3 sequence is 17 residues long. The chain's CDR3 is CASSPASRAGSYNEQFF. The CDR3 DNA follows: TGTGCCAGCAGCCCCGCGAGCAGGGCCGGCTCCTACAATGAGCAGTTCTTC.

The CDR3, as DNA: TGTGCCATCAGCCGCGGGACAGGGATGAACACTGAAGCTTTCTTT. Translated: CAISRGTGMNTEAFF. This sequence joins TRBV10-3 and TRBJ1-1; 9 positions agree with TRBD1. CDR3 length: 15 amino acids. The germline V gene has CDR1 ENHRY and CDR2 SYGVKD. V trimming: 6 bases; J trimming: 0 bases; junction bases outside the gene matches: 5.

The chain carries TRBV2 and TRBJ2-1; 8 bases align to TRBD2. Germline V gene data show CDR1 as SNHLY and CDR2 as FYNNEI. Trimming cost V 11 bases and J 0 bases; bases outside gene matches: 9. The CDR3 has 15 residues. CDR3 residues: CASGERGSSYNEQFF. CDR3 nucleotide sequence: TGTGCCTCCGGGGAGCGGGGGAGCTCCTACAATGAGCAGTTCTTC.

The V and J genes are TRBV5-1 and TRBJ2-7; possible D gene TRBD1, 6 bases. There are 14 residues in the CDR3. CDR1 is SGHRS, CDR2 YFSETQ, per germline. Trimming removed 4 bases from V and 2 bases from J, with 13 bases in between. The CDR3 here is CASSHRTETYEQYF. Here the CDR3 DNA reads TGCGCCAGCAGCCATAGGACAGAAACCTACGAGCAGTACTTC.

The gene calls are TRBV5-4 and TRBJ2-7; 8 bases are shared with TRBD1. CDR1 SGHNT and CDR2 YYREEE come from the germline V gene (reference sequence). V was pared by 4 bases and J by 5 bases, with 8 bases of the junction left unmatched. The CDR3 contains 14 residues. The CDR3 is CASSSRTGSNEQYF. The CDR3 DNA reads TGTGCCAGCAGCAGCCGGACAGGGTCTAACGAGCAGTACTTC.

The V and J genes are TRBV7-6 and TRBJ2-3, with D possibly matching TRBD1 (6 bases). The length of the CDR3 is 14 residues. In germline, CDR1 is SGHVS, CDR2 FNYEAQ. Trimming cost V 5 bases and J 1 base, with 10 bases left between them. The CDR3 coding sequence is TGTGCCAGCAGCCTGGGGGCCCGCACAGATACGCAGTATTTT. Translation: CASSLGARTDTQYF.

The CDR3 nucleotides are TGTGCCAGCCGGACAGGGAGCTCTGGAAACACCATATATTTT. Translated: CASRTGSSGNTIYF. V usage is TRBV2 and J usage is TRBJ1-3; TRBD1 aligns across 8 bases. V was pared by 8 bases and J by 0 bases, with 3 bases of the junction left unmatched. Germline V gene lookup returns CDR1 SNHLY and CDR2 FYNNEI. There are 14 residues in the CDR3.

The J gene is TRBJ1-3, the V gene TRBV6-1; the D gene is possibly TRBD1 (5 bases). The CDR3 consists of 17 residues. CDR1 is MNHNS, CDR2 SASEGT, per germline. Trimming cost V 3 bases and J 6 bases, with 21 bases left between them. The CDR3 DNA reads TGTGCCAGCAGTGATAACCCGCCCACAGGTCCCGAAAACACCATATATTTT. This encodes CASSDNPPTGPENTIYF.

Here the CDR3 reads CASSYSEQMNTEAFF. The CDR3, as DNA: TGTGCCAGCAGTTACAGTGAACAGATGAACACTGAAGCTTTCTTT. The genes are TRBV6-5 and TRBJ1-1; no clear D. The CDR3 is 15 amino acids. Trimming removed 2 bases at V and 0 bases at J, with 10 bases between. Germline assignment: CDR1 MNHEY and CDR2 SVGAGI.

The chain recombines TRBV15 with TRBJ1-1; TRBD1 is a possible D gene (5 bases). V was shortened by 8 bases and J by 4 bases, with 14 bases between the two germline ends. From germline, CDR1 is LNHNV and CDR2 YYDKDF (reference sequence). This CDR3 has 13 residues. CDR3: CATDGGGGTEAFF. Here the CDR3 DNA reads TGTGCCACCGACGGGGGGGGAGGCACTGAAGCTTTCTTT.

This chain links TRBV13 with TRBJ2-3; D is perhaps TRBD1 (6 bases). The germline V and J ends were trimmed by 5 bases and 5 bases, with 8 bases remaining between them. Germline lookup yields CDR1 PRHDT and CDR2 FYEKMQ (reference sequence). The CDR3 covers 12 residues. The chain's CDR3 is CASSRQEDTQYF. In DNA, the CDR3 is TGTGCCAGCAGCCGACAGGAAGATACGCAGTATTTT. Using reference TRBV13 and TRBJ2-3 for the parts outside the CDR3, the full variable domain is AAGVIQSPRHLIKEKRETATLKCYPIPRHDTVYWYQQGPGQDPQFLISFYEKMQSDKGSIPDRFSAQQFSDYHSELNMSSLELGDSALYFCASSRQEDTQYFGPGTRLTVL.

J is TRBJ1-2 and V is TRBV5-1; TRBD1 matches at 8 bases. This CDR3 region has 13 residues. Germline values: CDR1 SGHRS, CDR2 YFSETQ. After removal of 3 bases from V and 6 bases from J, the junction contained 4 bases not matched to a gene. The CDR3 nucleotides read TGCGCCAGCAGCTACCCAGGGGGCGATGGCTACACCTTC. Protein product: CASSYPGGDGYTF. The complete variable domain, with remaining parts taken from reference TRBV5-1 and TRBJ1-2, reads KAGVTQTPRYLIKTRGQQVTLSCSPISGHRSVSWYQQTPGQGLQFLFEYFSETQRNKGNFPGRFSGRQFSNSRSEMNVSTLELGDSALYLCASSYPGGDGYTFGSGTRLTVV.

The V call is TRBV30, the J call TRBJ1-4; 7 positions agree with TRBD1. The CDR3 covers 15 residues. V shed 1 base and J 8 bases; nucleotides not matched to a gene: 10. The germline V gene encodes CDR1 GTSNPN and CDR2 SVGIG (reference sequence). The CDR3 DNA sequence: TGTGCCTGGAGTGGGAACAGGGGCGGGGGGGAAAAACTGTTTTTT. This encodes CAWSGNRGGGEKLFF.

The chain employs TRBV7-2 and TRBJ1-1, with a tentative D call TRBD1 (6 bases). The germline gives CDR1 SGHTA, CDR2 FQGNSA. The CDR3 sequence is 13 residues long. V was clipped by 5 bases and J by 8 bases, with 15 bases between them. The CDR3 nucleotides are TGTGCCAGCAGCCACGACGGGGGGCAGGAAGCTTTCTTT. Protein sequence: CASSHDGGQEAFF.

The chain has TRBV6-5 and TRBJ2-2, with 9 nucleotides matching TRBD2. The CDR3 spans 15 residues. After removal of 6 bases from V and 6 bases from J, the junction contained 8 bases not matched to a gene. Germline assignment: CDR1 MNHEY and CDR2 SVGAGI. CDR3 protein: CASSQDSSGAGELFF. In DNA form, the CDR3 reads TGTGCCAGCAGCCAGGACTCTAGCGGGGCCGGGGAGCTGTTTTTT.

With respect to this clone: At one boundary the junction diverges from the germline segment, which might be a read error. The V call is TRBV10-3, the J call TRBJ2-5, with TRBD2 matching over 9 bases. Germline CDR1 ENHRY, CDR2 SYGVKD. The CDR3 sequence is 14 residues long. The chain's CDR3 is CAISTGLATETQHF. The CDR3 DNA sequence: TGTGCCATCAGCACGGGACTAGCAACTGAGACCCAGCACTTC.

The chain's CDR3 is CASSLAGLHTDTQYF. DNA of the CDR3: TGCGCCAGCAGCTTGGCGGGACTACACACAGATACGCAGTATTTT. The chain employs TRBV5-1 and TRBJ2-3, with TRBD2 matching over 7 bases. Trimming cost V 0 bases and J 2 bases; bases outside gene matches: 3. CDR3 length equals 15 residues. Germline V gene lookup returns CDR1 SGHRS and CDR2 YFSETQ.

This chain links TRBV6-5 with TRBJ1-6; possibly TRBD1 for D (6 bases). This CDR3 is 16 amino acids long. V shed 2 bases and J shed 6 bases, with 14 bases lying between them. Germline CDR1 and CDR2: MNHEY and SVGAGI. DNA for the CDR3: TGTGCCAGCAGTTACGTCTCGGGGGGCCTTAATTCACCCCTCCACTTT. Amino acids: CASSYVSGGLNSPLHF.

The chain is built from TRBV11-2 and TRBJ2-3; 11 bases agree with TRBD2. With V trimmed by 5 bases and J by 1 base, 5 bases remained unmatched. This CDR3 is 16 amino acids long. Germline assignment: CDR1 SGHAT and CDR2 FQNNGV. CDR3 sequence reads: CASSVLAGGGTDTQYF. The CDR3 DNA reads TGTGCCAGCAGCGTTTTAGCGGGGGGGGGCACAGATACGCAGTATTTT.

The rearrangement links TRBV6-5 to TRBJ2-1; possibly TRBD1 for D (6 bases). The CDR3 sequence is 14 residues long. V shed 7 bases and J shed 4 bases, with 14 bases lying between them. Germline V gives CDR1 MNHEY, CDR2 SVGAGI. The CDR3 loop is CASTPKGTYNEQFF. In DNA, the CDR3 is TGTGCCAGCACCCCGAAGGGGACATACAATGAGCAGTTCTTC.

The genes are TRBV19 and TRBJ1-1, with 11 positions matching TRBD1. CDR1 is LNHDA and CDR2 is SQIVND in the germline V gene (reference sequence). This CDR3 has 19 residues. V was clipped by 6 bases and J by 1 base; unmatched bases: 16. The CDR3 DNA sequence: TGTGCCAGTAGCCTACCCAAACTACCGGGACAGGGGGAGAACACTGAAGCTTTCTTT. Its protein product is CASSLPKLPGQGENTEAFF.

The chain combines TRBV27 with TRBJ1-2; TRBD1 agrees at 7 bases. The CDR3 loop spans 13 amino acids. Germline CDR1 MNHEY, CDR2 SMNVEV (reference sequence). The ends lost 2 bases at V and 6 bases at J; junction bases unmatched: 3. DNA of the CDR3: TGTGCCAGCAGTTTAACCGGGACAGATGGCTACACCTTC. Protein: CASSLTGTDGYTF.

CDR3 sequence: CASSGPPGSGKKETQYF. The DNA of the CDR3 is TGTGCCAGCAGTGGGCCCCCGGGGAGCGGGAAAAAAGAGACCCAGTACTTC. The J gene is TRBJ2-5, the V gene TRBV2, with 7 bases aligning to TRBD2. CDR1 and CDR2 (germline): SNHLY, FYNNEI. CDR3 length: 17 residues. J gave up 3 bases and V 4 bases, and 14 bases lay outside the gene matches.